This T cell receptor (beta chain) was obtained from a study of early T cells in non-severe SARS-CoV-2 infection. Turning to the study itself: The chains were unpaired, and the sequenced material was bulk RNA from unsorted whole blood.

Attachment of unique molecular identifiers was made to individual cDNA molecules. TCRdb fed the 5' RACE reads into MiXCR, producing one record per CDR3 protein. There are tens of thousands of distinct CDR3 sequences in the sample; around 13% occur only once, and 0.95% to 1.5% lies in the top ten. This clonotype was observed at least ten times. Its cognate antigen is unknown. Study-level results: VDJdb-based annotation leaned toward anti-spike CD8 responses and missed private and CD4 specificities.

This TCR was recovered from an adult who was a healthcare worker with PCR-confirmed SARS-CoV-2 infection or an uninfected control (not recorded which). Specimen: whole blood.

CDR3 sequence (DNA): TGTGCCAGCAGTTTACTAGCGGGGAGCACAGATACGCAGTATTTT. It translates to CASSLLAGSTDTQYF. V usage is TRBV2 and J usage is TRBJ2-3, with 10 positions matching TRBD2. This CDR3 is 15 amino acids long. In germline, CDR1 is SNHLY, CDR2 FYNNEI. V dropped 5 bases and J dropped 0; count of bases not matched to a gene: 2.